A selection of T cell receptor beta chains follows, all from one sample in a study of T cells in Graves' hyperthyroidism and ophthalmopathy. MiXCR was run by TCRdb on the multiplex PCR reads, yielding one entry per CDR3 protein. This table has hundreds of thousands of distinct CDR3 sequences, more than 20% appearing once. The sequenced material came from blood. These receptors originate from a man aged 25-45 years with Graves' ophthalmopathy. CDR3s include the opening cysteine and the closing phenylalanine or tryptophan. A D gene is named only where the DNA matches it firmly. Expanded clones are given a class, and other clones once, few, many or no size at all.

>.|few|TRBJ1-2|TRBV10-3
CAISEKGSGYTF
TGTGCCATCAGTGAGAAGGGAAGTGGCTACACCTTC
>TRBD2|few|TRBJ2-7|TRBV27
CASSLPSWSTSGSYEQYF
TGTGCCAGCAGTTTGCCCTCCTGGTCGACTAGCGGGAGTTACGAGCAGTACTTC
>.|many|TRBJ1-1|TRBV5-1
CASSLGDPTEAFF
TGCGCCAGCAGCCTTGGGGACCCCACTGAAGCTTTCTTT
>.|many|TRBJ1-2|TRBV18
CASSPKTSGAHYGYTF
TGTGCCAGCTCACCCAAGACTTCGGGGGCGCACTATGGCTACACCTTC
>TRBD2|.|TRBJ2-3|TRBV29-1
CSVGLAGIYTDTQYF
TGCAGCGTTGGGCTAGCGGGGATATACACAGATACGCAGTATTTT
>TRBD2|.|TRBJ2-3|TRBV5-1
CASSLSTSGSADTQYF
TGCGCCAGCAGCTTGTCGACTAGCGGGAGCGCAGATACGCAGTATTTT
>TRBD2|.|TRBJ2-1|TRBV9
CASSGSLLAGGNEQFF
TGTGCCAGCAGCGGATCCCTACTAGCGGGAGGCAATGAGCAGTTCTTC
>TRBD2|many|TRBJ2-5|TRBV11-3
CASSKRLAKETQYF
TGTGCCAGCAGTAAGAGACTAGCTAAAGAGACCCAGTACTTC
>TRBD1|few|TRBJ2-3|TRBV30
CAWSVGTGVDTQYF
TGTGCCTGGAGTGTTGGGACAGGGGTAGATACGCAGTATTTT
>.|.|TRBJ2-3|TRBV6-1
CASSVSWPGTDTQYF
TGTGCCAGCAGTGTTTCTTGGCCTGGCACAGATACGCAGTATTTT
>TRBD2|.|TRBJ2-7|TRBV7-2
CASSAGGGLVGGYEQYF
TGTGCCAGCAGCGCCGGGGGGGGTCTAGTGGGAGGCTACGAGCAGTACTTC
>TRBD1|many|TRBJ1-1|TRBV12-3/TRBV12-4
CASRQGWNTEAFF
TGTGCCAGCAGACAGGGGTGGAACACTGAAGCTTTCTTT
>.|.|TRBJ1-1|TRBV5-4
CASSFGDMNTEAFF
TGTGCCAGCAGCTTTGGGGACATGAACACTGAAGCTTTCTTT
>.|.|TRBJ1-5|TRBV27
CASSRRESNQPQHF
TGTGCCAGCAGTCGTCGGGAGAGCAATCAGCCCCAGCATTTT
>.|.|TRBJ1-2|TRBV20-1
CSARDRITGGYTF
TGCAGTGCTAGAGATAGGATAACGGGTGGCTACACCTTC
>.|few|TRBJ2-1|TRBV7-3
CASSLGPAPPHNEQFF
TGTGCCAGCAGCTTAGGCCCAGCACCCCCCCACAATGAGCAGTTCTTC
>.|many|TRBJ2-7|TRBV28
CASSLRQGNYEQYF
TGTGCCAGCAGTTTACGGCAGGGGAACTACGAGCAGTACTTC
>.|many|TRBJ1-1|TRBV12-3/TRBV12-4
CASSLTTVNTEAFF
TGTGCCAGCAGTTTAACGACAGTGAACACTGAAGCTTTCTTT
>.|few|TRBJ2-7|TRBV7-9
CASSSFFGLSSYEQYF
TGTGCCAGCAGCTCATTTTTTGGACTCTCCTCCTACGAGCAGTACTTC
>.|few|TRBJ1-1|TRBV4-2
CASSQWGWNTEAFF
TGTGCCAGCAGCCAATGGGGATGGAACACTGAAGCTTTCTTT
>.|few|TRBJ2-1|TRBV14
CASSQNGEQFF
TGTGCCAGCAGCCAAAACGGTGAGCAGTTCTTC
>.|few|TRBJ2-7|TRBV14
CASSLQNYEQYF
TGTGCCAGCAGCCTGCAAAACTACGAGCAGTACTTC